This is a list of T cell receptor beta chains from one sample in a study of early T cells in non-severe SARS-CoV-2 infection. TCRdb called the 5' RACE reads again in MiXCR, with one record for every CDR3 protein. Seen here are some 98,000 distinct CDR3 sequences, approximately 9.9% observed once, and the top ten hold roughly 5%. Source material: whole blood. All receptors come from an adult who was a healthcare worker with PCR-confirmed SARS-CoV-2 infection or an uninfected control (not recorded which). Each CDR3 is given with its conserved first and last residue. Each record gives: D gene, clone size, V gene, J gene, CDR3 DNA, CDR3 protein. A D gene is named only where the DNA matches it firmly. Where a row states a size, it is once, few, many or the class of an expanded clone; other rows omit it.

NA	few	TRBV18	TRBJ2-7	TGTGCCAGCTCATATTCCGACTACGAGCAGTACTTC	CASSYSDYEQYF
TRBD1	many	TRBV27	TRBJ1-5	TGTGCCAGCAGTCCCGATCAGGGGGCAAATCAGCCCCAGCATTTT	CASSPDQGANQPQHF
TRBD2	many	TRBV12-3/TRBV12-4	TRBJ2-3	TGTGCCAGCAGTTTACCGGGACTAGCGGGGGGGCATGGCACAGATACGCAGTATTTT	CASSLPGLAGGHGTDTQYF
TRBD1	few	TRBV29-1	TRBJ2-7	TGCAGCTCATGGGACAGGGGCGAGCAGTACTTC	CSSWDRGEQYF
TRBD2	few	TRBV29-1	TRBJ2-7	TGCAGCGTACGGGGGGACGAGCAGTACTTC	CSVRGDEQYF
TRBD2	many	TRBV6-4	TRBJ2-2	TGTGCCAGCAGTGACGGGACTAGATCTGCCGGGGAGCTGTTTTTT	CASSDGTRSAGELFF
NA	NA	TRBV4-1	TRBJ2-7	TGCGCCAGCAGCCAAGGGGGGACCAGCTCCTACGAGCAGTACTTC	CASSQGGTSSYEQYF
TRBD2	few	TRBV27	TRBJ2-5	TGTGCCAGCAGTTTGCGGGGGGGGGCCCAAGAGACCCAGTACTTC	CASSLRGGAQETQYF
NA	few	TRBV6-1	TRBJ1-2	TGTGCCAGCAGTGGTTCTTTATGGGGCTACACCTTC	CASSGSLWGYTF
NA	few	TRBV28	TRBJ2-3	TGTGCCAGCAGCACAAGGGACGGTCCGGGAGATACGCAGTATTTT	CASSTRDGPGDTQYF
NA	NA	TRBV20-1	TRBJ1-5	TGCAGTGCTCGGTCCAGCAATCAGCCCCAGCATTTT	CSARSSNQPQHF
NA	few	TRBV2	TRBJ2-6	TGTGCCAGCAGTGAATCGACAGATCAACCGACTTTC	CASSESTDQPTF
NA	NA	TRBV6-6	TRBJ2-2	TGTGCCAGCAGTTACTCCCCAGGGGCCGCCGGGGAGCTGTTTTTT	CASSYSPGAAGELFF
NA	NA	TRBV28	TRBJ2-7	TGTGCCAGCAGTTTGAGGGGCGGGACTGAAGGCTTC	CASSLRGGTEGF
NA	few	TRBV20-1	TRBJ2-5	TGCAGTGCCCTTCCGAGAGGAGAAGAGACCCAGTACTTC	CSALPRGEETQYF
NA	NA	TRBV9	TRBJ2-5	TGTGCCAGCAGCGTAGGGGGGGACCAAGAGACCCAGTACTTC	CASSVGGDQETQYF
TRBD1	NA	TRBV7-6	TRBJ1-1	TGTGCCAGCAGCTTAAGGGCAGGGGGATCCACTGAAGCTTTCTTT	CASSLRAGGSTEAFF
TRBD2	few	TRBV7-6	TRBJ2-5	TGTGCCAGCAGTTCCCCGGGACTACAAGAGACCCAGTACTTC	CASSSPGLQETQYF
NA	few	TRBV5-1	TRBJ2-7	TGCGCCAGCAGCCCCCCCGGCGAGCAGTACTTC	CASSPPGEQYF
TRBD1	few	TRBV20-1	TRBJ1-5	TGCAGTGTCGGACAGGGTACTCAGCCCCAGCATTTT	CSVGQGTQPQHF
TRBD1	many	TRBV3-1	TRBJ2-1	TGTGCCAGCAGCCAAGATCTCGACAGGGATGGTGAGCAGTTCTTC	CASSQDLDRDGEQFF
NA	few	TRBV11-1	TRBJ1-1	TGTGCCAGCAGCTCCCCTTCTGGCACTTTCTTT	CASSSPSGTFF
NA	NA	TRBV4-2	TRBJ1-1	TGTGCCAGCAGCCAAGATGAACAGCGGATGAACACTGAAGCTTTCTTT	CASSQDEQRMNTEAFF
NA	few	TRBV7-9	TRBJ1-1	TGTGCCAGCATAAAGGCGAACACTGAAGCTTTCTTT	CASIKANTEAFF
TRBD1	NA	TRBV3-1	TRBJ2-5	TGTGCCAGCACCATAAGCAGACAGGGTGAGACCCAGTACTTC	CASTISRQGETQYF
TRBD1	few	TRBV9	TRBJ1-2	TGTGCCAGCAGCGGACAGGGGGCGGACCATAATAACTATGGCTACACCTTC	CASSGQGADHNNYGYTF